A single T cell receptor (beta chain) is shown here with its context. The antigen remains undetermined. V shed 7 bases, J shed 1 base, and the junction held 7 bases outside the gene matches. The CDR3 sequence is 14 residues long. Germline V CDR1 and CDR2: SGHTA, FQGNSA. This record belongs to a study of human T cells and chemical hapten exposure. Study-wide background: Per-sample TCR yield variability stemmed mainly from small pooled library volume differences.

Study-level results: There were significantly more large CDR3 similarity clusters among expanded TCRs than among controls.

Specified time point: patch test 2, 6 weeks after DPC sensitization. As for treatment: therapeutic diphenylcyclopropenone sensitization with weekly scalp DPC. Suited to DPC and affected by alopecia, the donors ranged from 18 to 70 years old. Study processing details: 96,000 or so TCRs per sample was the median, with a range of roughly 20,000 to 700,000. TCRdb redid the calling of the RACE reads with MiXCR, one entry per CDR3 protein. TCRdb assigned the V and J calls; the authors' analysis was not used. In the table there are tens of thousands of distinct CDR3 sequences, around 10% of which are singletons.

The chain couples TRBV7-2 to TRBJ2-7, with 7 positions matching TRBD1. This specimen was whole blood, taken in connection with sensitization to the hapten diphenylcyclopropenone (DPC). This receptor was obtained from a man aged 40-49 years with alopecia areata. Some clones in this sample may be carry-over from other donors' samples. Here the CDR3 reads CASKRDRVSYEQYF. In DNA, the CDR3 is TGTGCCAGCAAGAGGGACAGAGTATCCTACGAGCAGTACTTC.